These 2 T cell receptor beta chains were sequenced from one sample in a study of T cells after yellow fever vaccination. TCRdb re-called the 5' RACE reads through MiXCR, storing one row per CDR3 protein. The sample lists around 500,000 distinct CDR3 sequences; 21% were seen once. The sample in question was PBMCs, obtained roughly 20 days after the first yellow fever vaccination. These receptors originate from a man between 18 and 35 years old who received the YFV17D yellow fever vaccine.

The chain is built from TRBV4-1 and TRBJ2-7; D might be TRBD1 (5 bases). V was pared by 3 bases and J by 4 bases, with 10 bases between. The CDR3 spans 13 residues. Germline lookup yields CDR1 MGHRA and CDR2 YSYEKL. CDR3 amino acids: CASSQTRDYEQYV. The CDR3 nucleotides read TGCGCCAGCAGCCAGACCAGGGATTACGAGCAGTACGTC.

This clonotype has at least ten counts. Written as DNA, the CDR3 is TGTGCCAGCAGCTTCCTAGCGGGGGGGCGCTATGAGCAGTTCTTC. It yields the protein CASSFLAGGRYEQFF. V and J are TRBV11-2 and TRBJ2-1, with TRBD2 matching over 12 bases. Germline V CDR1 and CDR2: SGHAT, FQNNGV. This CDR3 has 15 residues. Trimming cost V 3 bases and J 8 bases; bases outside gene matches: 5.